This is a list of T cell receptor beta chains from one sample in a study of cytomegalovirus exposure and HLA in healthy donors. The assay was immunoSEQ multiplex PCR, and TCRdb's table has in-frame clones only and misses some. There are approximately 91,000 clones in the sample; approximately 77% occur only once, and around a tenth lies in the top ten. The sample was PBMCs. The receptor source for this set is a human donor in good health. CDR3s include the opening cysteine and the closing phenylalanine or tryptophan. A D gene is named only where the DNA matches it firmly. Part of the rows lack a size; the others show once, few, many or a class for expanded clones.

>TRBV11-2|-|-|TRBJ2-5
TGTGCCAGCAGCTTAAACATACAAGAGACCCAGTACTTC
CASSLNIQETQYF
>TRBV4-3|-|-|TRBJ1-4
TGCGCCAGCAGCCGAGGGCTTGGGGAAAAACTGTTTTTT
CASSRGLGEKLFF
>TRBV27|-|-|TRBJ1-5
TGTGCCAGCAGTCGGCAGACAGGACCGAATCAGCCCCAGCATTTT
CASSRQTGPNQPQHF
>TRBV7-9|TRBD2|-|TRBJ2-7
TGTGCCAGCAGCTTAGGGGAACTAGCGGGGGTTCCCACAAACTTC
CASSLGELAGVPTNF
>TRBV28|TRBD1|-|TRBJ1-5
TGTGCCAGCAGTTCGCCCAGACAGGGGGCGAAACAGCCCCAGCATTTT
CASSSPRQGAKQPQHF
>TRBV5-1|-|once|TRBJ1-2
TGCGCCAGCAGCTTGGAGTTGGGGGGCTATGGCTACACCTTC
CASSLELGGYGYTF
>TRBV28|-|-|TRBJ1-5
TGTGCCAGCAGCGTAAAGTGGCAGGACCAGCATTTT
CASSVKWQDQHF
>TRBV2|-|-|TRBJ2-5
TGTGCCACCCAAGGGACTTTGCAAGAGACCCAGTACTTC
CATQGTLQETQYF
>TRBV7-2|-|-|TRBJ1-1
TGTGCCAGCAGCACTGACCAGCCAGCGCTGAACACTGAAGCTTTCTTT
CASSTDQPALNTEAFF
>TRBV5-1|-|few|TRBJ2-1
TGCGCCAGCAGCTTGGTTCTAGAGACGCAGTTCTTC
CASSLVLETQFF
>TRBV27|-|once|TRBJ2-6
TGTGCCAGCAGCCTAACTGGGGCCAACGTCCTGACTTTC
CASSLTGANVLTF
>TRBV29-1|TRBD1|few|TRBJ1-5
TGCAGCGTTGAAGGAAGGAGGGACAGGATCCGGAATAGCAATCAGCCCCAGCATTTT
CSVEGRRDRIRNSNQPQHF
>TRBV28|TRBD1|-|TRBJ2-2
TGTGCCAGCACCCTTCCGGGACAGGGGGCGACCGGGGAGCTGTTTTTT
CASTLPGQGATGELFF
>TRBV5-4|-|-|TRBJ1-1
TGTGCCAGCAGCTTGGGGGGAGGCACTGAAGCTTTCTTT
CASSLGGGTEAFF
>TRBV5-1|-|-|TRBJ2-7
TGCGCCAGCAGCTTGGTGGAGGCGGGAAACAACGAGCAGTACTTC
CASSLVEAGNNEQYF
>TRBV2|-|-|TRBJ2-5
TGTGCCAGCAGCCGAGGAGGGGAAGAGACCCAGTACTTC
CASSRGGEETQYF
>TRBV2|-|once|TRBJ2-7
TGTGCCAGCAGCGCCACCCGGGACATTTCCTACGAGCAGTACTTC
CASSATRDISYEQYF
>TRBV7-9|TRBD1|-|TRBJ2-5
TGTGCCAGCAGCTTTAAGACAGGGGAGTGGATCCAAGAGACCCAGTACTTC
CASSFKTGEWIQETQYF
>TRBV6-4|TRBD1|few|TRBJ2-1
TGTGCCAGCAGTGCCGGGACAGGGGAATACAATGAGCAGTTCTTC
CASSAGTGEYNEQFF
>TRBV4-3|TRBD2|-|TRBJ2-1
TGCGCCAGCAGCCGCGAACGGGCGGGGGATGAGCAGTTCTTC
CASSRERAGDEQFF
>TRBV9|-|-|TRBJ2-5
TGTGCCAGCAGCGTAGCGGGGAGCCAAGAGACCCAGTACTTC
CASSVAGSQETQYF
>TRBV19|TRBD2|-|TRBJ2-7
TGTGCCAGTAGGCCCGGGGGGAGCGGGAGCTACGAGCAGTACTTC
CASRPGGSGSYEQYF
>TRBV6-6|-|-|TRBJ1-5
TGTGCCAGCAGTTACTCACCGTCGGGTCAGCCCCAGCATTTT
CASSYSPSGQPQHF
>TRBV19|TRBD1|-|TRBJ2-7
TGTGCCAGTGCCCCGTCTGCAGGGGGAGCCTACGAGCAGTACTTC
CASAPSAGGAYEQYF
>TRBV6-6|TRBD2|-|TRBJ2-3
TGTGCCAGCAGTTACGTACTAGCGCTAGATACGCAGTATTTT
CASSYVLALDTQYF
>TRBV6-5|-|-|TRBJ1-4
TGTGCCAGCAGTTACTCGACGGGGGGCACTAATGAAAAACTGTTTTTT
CASSYSTGGTNEKLFF